The 10 T cell receptor beta chains reported below all come from one sample, sequenced in a study of T cell responses to AZD1222 COVID-19 vaccine. Repertoires were generated with immunoSEQ multiplex PCR, while TCRdb's copy carries only in-frame clones and drops some. The profile covers about 120,000 clones, with over 75% appearing a single time and 3.1% taken by the ten largest. Sequencing used peripheral blood, obtained on day 0 of AZD1222 vaccination. These receptors were taken from an adult in good health.

The chain has TRBV30 and TRBJ2-1; perhaps TRBD1 as D (6 bases). V was shortened by 3 bases and J by 4 bases, with 16 bases between the two germline ends. This CDR3 is 15 amino acids long. Looked up from germline, CDR1 is GTSNPN and CDR2 is SVGIG (reference sequence). CDR3 loop: CAWRVRGSKYNEQFF. The CDR3 nucleotides read TGTGCCTGGAGGGTGAGGGGGTCTAAATACAATGAGCAGTTCTTC.

The CDR3 bases are TGTGCCAGCAGTGAGTTCGGGACTAGCGGGGGGCCCTCAACGCAGTATTTT. It is translated as CASSEFGTSGGPSTQYF. The chain joins TRBV28 to TRBJ2-3, with TRBD2 identical over 15 bases. CDR3 size: 17 residues. Losses at the gene ends were 5 bases for V and 9 bases for J; bases not matched to a gene: 12. Germline CDR1 MDHEN, CDR2 SYDVKM.

V and J are TRBV5-5 and TRBJ1-4; D not resolved. The CDR3 has 13 residues. The V end lost 4 bases, the J end lost 8 bases, and 12 bases lay between the germline ends. Per the germline V gene, CDR1 is SGHKS and CDR2 is YYEKEE (reference sequence). The CDR3 loop is CASSLSALEKLFF. The CDR3 DNA is TGTGCCAGCAGCCTCTCCGCACTCGAAAAACTGTTTTTT.

J is TRBJ2-5 and V is TRBV7-9, with D tentatively TRBD1 (6 bases). This CDR3 is built from 14 residues. Germline assignment: CDR1 SEHNR and CDR2 FQNEAQ (reference sequence). V was clipped by 5 bases and J by 2 bases, with 12 bases between them. The CDR3 bases are TGTGCCAGCAGCCCTCGGACAGCACAAGAGACCCAGTACTTC. It is translated as CASSPRTAQETQYF.

The J gene is TRBJ1-2, the V gene TRBV11-2; tentatively, D is TRBD1 (5 bases). Germline values: CDR1 SGHAT, CDR2 FQNNGV. The V and J ends lost 3 bases and 7 bases respectively, with 15 bases between them. The CDR3 consists of 14 residues. DNA for the CDR3: TGTGCCAGCAGCTTGGGGGACTCGGGCGGTGGCTACACCTTC. Amino acids: CASSLGDSGGGYTF. Based on the CDR3 plus reference TRBV11-2 and TRBJ1-2, the full variable domain is EAGVAQSPRYKIIEKRQSVAFWCNPISGHATLYWYQQILGQGPKLLIQFQNNGVVDDSQLPKDRFSAERLKGVDSTLKIQPAKLEDSAVYLCASSLGDSGGGYTFGSGTRLTVV.

As for this clone: A junction end diverges from the germline sequence, so it may reflect a read error. This sequence joins TRBV7-9 and TRBJ1-1, with D perhaps TRBD1 (6 bases). The CDR3 has 14 residues. The germline V gene encodes CDR1 SEHNR and CDR2 FQNEAQ (reference sequence). The CDR3 is CASSLAGGGREAFF. The CDR3 bases are TGTGCCAGCAGCCTAGCGGGTGGGGGCCGTGAAGCTTTCTTT. Combining the CDR3 with reference TRBV7-9 and TRBJ1-1 gives the whole variable domain DTGVSQNPRHKITKRGQNVTFRCDPISEHNRLYWYRQTLGQGPEFLTYFQNEAQLEKSRLLSDRFSAERPKGSFSTLEIQRTEQGDSAMYLCASSLAGGGREAFFGQGTRLTVV.

The CDR3 DNA sequence: TGCGCCAGCAGCAGAGGACTGCCCGACGAGCAGTACTTC. It is translated as CASSRGLPDEQYF. This rearrangement joins TRBV4-1 to TRBJ2-7; possibly TRBD2 for D (5 bases). Between the trimmed V and J ends, which lost 5 bases and 5 bases, there was a span of 13 bases. Germline values: CDR1 MGHRA, CDR2 YSYEKL. This CDR3 spans 13 amino acids.

The chain combines TRBV27 with TRBJ2-7; 11 nucleotides agree with TRBD2. The ends lost 3 bases at V and 6 bases at J; junction bases unmatched: 4. The germline gives CDR1 MNHEY, CDR2 SMNVEV (reference sequence). CDR3 length: 14 amino acids. Here the CDR3 reads CASSFTSGSSEQYF. CDR3 DNA sequence: TGTGCCAGCAGTTTCACTAGCGGGAGCTCCGAGCAGTACTTC.

The genes are TRBV18 and TRBJ1-6; D might be TRBD1 (6 bases). Trimming removed 5 bases from V and 3 bases from J, with 17 bases in between. The CDR3 length is 17 residues. CDR1 is KGHSH and CDR2 is LQKENI in the germline V gene. The CDR3 region is CASSSAGGRGYNSPLHF. CDR3 nucleotides: TGTGCCAGCTCATCGGCCGGGGGGCGCGGCTATAATTCACCCCTCCACTTT.

Concerning this clone: Other DNA sequences in the sample encode the same CDR3. V and J are TRBV7-2 and TRBJ1-1; D gene uncertain. The germline gives CDR1 SGHTA, CDR2 FQGNSA. The CDR3 sequence is 13 residues long. Trimming took off 2 bases at V and 1 base at J, with 5 bases between the two ends. The chain's CDR3 is CASSLSGNTEAFF. The CDR3 DNA follows: TGTGCCAGCAGCTTATCAGGGAACACTGAAGCTTTCTTT.